The rows below give T cell receptor beta chains drawn from one sample of a study of T cells in Graves' hyperthyroidism and ophthalmopathy. TCRdb used MiXCR to reprocess the multiplex PCR reads, holding one entry per CDR3 protein. Here the sample spans about 570,000 distinct CDR3 sequences, around 42% being singletons. Source material: peripheral blood or thyroid tissue (not recorded which). All receptors derive from an adult woman with Graves' disease, either hyperthyroidism or ophthalmopathy (not recorded which). Each CDR3 is given with its conserved first and last residue. The order of the fields is J gene, D gene, V gene, clone size, CDR3 DNA, CDR3 protein. D genes are given only for firm matches. For some rows the clone size is stated as once, few or many, or as a class when expanded; others skip it.

>TRBJ1-1|NA|TRBV2|NA
TGTGCCAGCAGTGCGGGGCAGGGGAGGACTGAAGCTTTCTTT
CASSAGQGRTEAFF
>TRBJ1-1|NA|TRBV20-1|once
TGCAGTGAACTGTTCGGGGGTCCCAAAGAAGCTTTCTTT
CSELFGGPKEAFF
>TRBJ2-7|TRBD2|TRBV29-1|NA
TGCAGCGTTGTCTGGGTTAGCGGGAAATCCTACGAGCAGTACTTC
CSVVWVSGKSYEQYF
>TRBJ2-7|TRBD1|TRBV5-1|many
TGCGCCAGCAGCATAAGACAGGGGAGTAATTTCTACGAGCAGTACTTC
CASSIRQGSNFYEQYF
>TRBJ2-7|NA|TRBV25-1|NA
TGTGCCAGCAGTTCTCGCGGGACAAACCTCTACGAGCAGTACTTC
CASSSRGTNLYEQYF
>TRBJ2-2|TRBD2|TRBV28|NA
TGTGCCAGCAGTTTGGGTCGGGGGGGCACCGGGGAGCTGTTTTTT
CASSLGRGGTGELFF
>TRBJ1-5|NA|TRBV2|NA
TGTGCCAGCAGCTCCTCAGTACCGCAGGGCGGAGGAAATCAGCCCCAGCATTTT
CASSSSVPQGGGNQPQHF
>TRBJ1-2|NA|TRBV19|few
TGTGCCAGTAGTGCAGGGGTGGGGAGCGTTGGCTACACCTTC
CASSAGVGSVGYTF
>TRBJ1-3|NA|TRBV6-1|many
TGTGCCAGCAGTAAGGAGGAAGACTCTGGAAACACCATATATTTT
CASSKEEDSGNTIYF
>TRBJ1-2|NA|TRBV20-1|few
TGCAGTGCTCCAGGACGCGTGTGGGGTGATGGCTACACCTTC
CSAPGRVWGDGYTF
>TRBJ1-6|NA|TRBV2|NA
TGTGCCAGCAGTATGGATAATTCACCCCTCCACTTT
CASSMDNSPLHF
>TRBJ1-1|NA|TRBV3-1|many
TGTGCCAGCAGCCAATGGACAGAGAACACTGAAGCTTTCTTT
CASSQWTENTEAFF
>TRBJ1-1|NA|TRBV10-3|NA
TGTGCCATCAGTGGGGGTGGGTTCTCTGAAGCTTTCTTT
CAISGGGFSEAFF
>TRBJ2-5|NA|TRBV6-1|many
TGTGCCAGCAGCCTAAGAACCGCTTTAGGAGAGACCCAGTACTTC
CASSLRTALGETQYF
>TRBJ2-7|TRBD2|TRBV10-3|NA
TGTGCCATCAGTTCGTCCGGGACTAGCAGTGGGGATGAGCAGTACTTC
CAISSSGTSSGDEQYF
>TRBJ1-6|NA|TRBV20-1|NA
TGCAGTGCTAGAGATCCAGGTTTTAGTTCACCCCTCCACTTT
CSARDPGFSSPLHF
>TRBJ1-5|NA|TRBV7-6|NA
TGTGCCAGCAGCCCGACAGGTTCCAGGCGCCACGAGCATTTT
CASSPTGSRRHEHF
>TRBJ2-5|NA|TRBV7-2|NA
TGTGCCAGCAGCAGAGGGCACGGTGGAGAGACCCAGTACTTC
CASSRGHGGETQYF
>TRBJ1-1|NA|TRBV19|many
TGTGCCAGTACCCCGGGGACTGAAGCTTTCTTT
CASTPGTEAFF
>TRBJ1-2|TRBD1|TRBV29-1|once
TGCAGCGTTGTCAGGGGGTGTGGCTACACCTTC
CSVVRGCGYTF
>TRBJ2-2|NA|TRBV7-3|NA
TGTGCCAGTAGTTTAATTCCAGCAATGGGATTAGGGGAGCTGTTTTTT
CASSLIPAMGLGELFF
>TRBJ2-7|NA|TRBV11-2|many
TGTGCCAGCAGCTTAATCGGGGGGCTCTACGAGCAGTACTTC
CASSLIGGLYEQYF
>TRBJ2-7|NA|TRBV29-1|NA
TGCAGCGTTGAAGTAGTCACAGGCGACTCCTACGAGCAGTACTTC
CSVEVVTGDSYEQYF